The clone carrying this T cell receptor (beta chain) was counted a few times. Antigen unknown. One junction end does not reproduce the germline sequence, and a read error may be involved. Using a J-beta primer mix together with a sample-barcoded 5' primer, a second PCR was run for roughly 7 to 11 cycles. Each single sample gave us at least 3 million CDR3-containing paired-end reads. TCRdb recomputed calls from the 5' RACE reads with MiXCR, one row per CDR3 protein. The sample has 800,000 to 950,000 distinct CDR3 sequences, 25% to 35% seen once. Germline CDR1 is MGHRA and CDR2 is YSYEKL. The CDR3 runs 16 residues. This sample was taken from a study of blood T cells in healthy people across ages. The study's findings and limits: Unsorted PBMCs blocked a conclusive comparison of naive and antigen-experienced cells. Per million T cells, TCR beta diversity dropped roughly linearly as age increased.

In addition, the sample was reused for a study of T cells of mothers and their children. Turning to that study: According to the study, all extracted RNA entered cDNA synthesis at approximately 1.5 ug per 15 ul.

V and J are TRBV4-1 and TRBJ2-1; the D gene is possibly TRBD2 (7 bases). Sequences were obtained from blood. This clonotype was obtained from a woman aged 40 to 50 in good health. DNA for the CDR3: TGCGCCAGCAGCCAAGGCTCATCGGGGGGCTACAATGGGCAGTTCTTC. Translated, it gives CASSQGSSGGYNGQFF.